This is a list of T cell receptor beta chains from one sample in a study of cytomegalovirus exposure and HLA in healthy donors. The data were produced by immunoSEQ multiplex PCR, yet TCRdb's version contains in-frame clones alone and is incomplete. The sample consists of around 190,000 clones, about 80% of them appearing once. Sequenced input: PBMCs. The source of these receptors is a woman aged 40 to 55 in good health and CMV-seronegative. Each CDR3 is given with its conserved first and last residue. D genes are given only for firm matches. Where a row states a size, it is once, few, many or the class of an expanded clone; other rows omit it.

TRBD2	TRBV10-3	NA	TRBJ2-5	TGTGCCATCAGCGCGACTAGCGAAGAGACCCAGTACTTC	CAISATSEETQYF
NA	TRBV11-2	NA	TRBJ1-2	TGTGCCAGCAGCCCCCCCGCCACGAGGCCCCATGGCTACACCTTC	CASSPPATRPHGYTF
NA	TRBV5-6	NA	TRBJ1-4	TGTGCCAGCAGCTTCTGGACAGCTGAAAAACTGTTTTTT	CASSFWTAEKLFF
NA	TRBV5-6	NA	TRBJ1-3	TGTGCCAGCAGCTTGGACGAGGGTATCTCTGGAAACACCATATATTTT	CASSLDEGISGNTIYF
TRBD1	TRBV5-1	NA	TRBJ1-6	TGCGCCAGCAGCATGACAGGGGGCTGGACTTCACCCCTCCACTTT	CASSMTGGWTSPLHF
TRBD1	TRBV5-1	NA	TRBJ2-5	TGCGCCAGCAAAAGGGGGCATTCACAAGAGACCCAGTACTTC	CASKRGHSQETQYF
TRBD1	TRBV7-2	NA	TRBJ1-3	TGTGCCAGCAGCCAGGGGGTCTCTGGAAACACCATATATTTT	CASSQGVSGNTIYF
NA	TRBV11-3	NA	TRBJ2-7	TGTGCCAGCAGCTTAAGTACAGCGGGTGAGCAGTACTTC	CASSLSTAGEQYF
TRBD2	TRBV7-2	few	TRBJ2-5	TGTGCCAGCAGCTTGAGGACTAGCGGGAGTATGAAGACCCAGTACTTC	CASSLRTSGSMKTQYF
TRBD1	TRBV6-5	NA	TRBJ1-2	TGTGCCAGCAGTTTACAGGGGTATGGTGGCTACACCTTC	CASSLQGYGGYTF
TRBD1	TRBV7-3	NA	TRBJ2-1	TGTGCCAGCAGCCGAACTTCCGGGACAGGGTTCAATGAGCAGTTCTTC	CASSRTSGTGFNEQFF
TRBD1	TRBV7-2	NA	TRBJ2-2	TGTGCCAGCAAAGGGGACAGGGTTATGACCGGGGAGCTGTTTTTT	CASKGDRVMTGELFF
NA	TRBV7-3	NA	TRBJ2-3	TGTGCCAGCAGCACACAGGGCGTGACAGATACGCAGTATTTT	CASSTQGVTDTQYF
NA	TRBV15	NA	TRBJ2-1	TGTGCCACCAGCAGACCTGTAGGGCAGGGAACATCTTGGCAGTTCTTC	CATSRPVGQGTSWQFF
TRBD1	TRBV30	NA	TRBJ1-1	TGTGCCTGGAGCGCAGACAGGGTAATGCCTGAAGCTTTCTTT	CAWSADRVMPEAFF
TRBD2	TRBV6-5	NA	TRBJ2-3	TGTGCCAGCAGGGCGGCGGGGGGGGTCGATACGCAGTATTTT	CASRAAGGVDTQYF
TRBD2	TRBV5-1	NA	TRBJ2-7	TGCGCCAGCAGCTTGGACCGCGGGAGGGAGGGGTACTTC	CASSLDRGREGYF
TRBD2	TRBV5-1	NA	TRBJ2-3	TGCGCCAGCAGCTTGGTTTCTAGCGGGACCGGCACAGATACGCAGTATTTT	CASSLVSSGTGTDTQYF
TRBD2	TRBV7-9	few	TRBJ2-5	TGTGCCAGCAGCTTAGACCTAGCGGGAGGGTTGATGGGAGAGACCCAGTACTTC	CASSLDLAGGLMGETQYF
TRBD1	TRBV4-3	NA	TRBJ1-6	TGCGCCAGCAGCTACAGGACAGGGGATAATTCACCCCTCCACTTT	CASSYRTGDNSPLHF
TRBD1	TRBV18	NA	TRBJ1-4	TGTGCCAGCTCATCTTATACAGGGGAGGCAAATGAAAAACTGTTTTTT	CASSSYTGEANEKLFF
TRBD1	TRBV15	NA	TRBJ1-6	TGTGCCACCAGCAGCTCCAGGGGGTTCAATTCACCCCTCCACTTT	CATSSSRGFNSPLHF
TRBD2	TRBV10-3	once	TRBJ2-2	TGTGCCATCAGCCCGGGACTATCGAACACCGGGGAGCTGTTTTTT	CAISPGLSNTGELFF
TRBD1	TRBV19	NA	TRBJ1-2	TGTGCCAGTAGTACGGGACAGGGATCTTCCCGGACCTTC	CASSTGQGSSRTF
NA	TRBV29-1	NA	TRBJ2-6	TGCAGCGTTGAACGAGGTGTCAGTTTCCGTCCTTTCTCTGGGGCCAACGTCCTGACTTTC	CSVERGVSFRPFSGANVLTF
NA	TRBV19	NA	TRBJ1-5	TGTGCCAGTAGTATTTCCGTACTTATTAGCAATCAGCCCCAGCATTTT	CASSISVLISNQPQHF